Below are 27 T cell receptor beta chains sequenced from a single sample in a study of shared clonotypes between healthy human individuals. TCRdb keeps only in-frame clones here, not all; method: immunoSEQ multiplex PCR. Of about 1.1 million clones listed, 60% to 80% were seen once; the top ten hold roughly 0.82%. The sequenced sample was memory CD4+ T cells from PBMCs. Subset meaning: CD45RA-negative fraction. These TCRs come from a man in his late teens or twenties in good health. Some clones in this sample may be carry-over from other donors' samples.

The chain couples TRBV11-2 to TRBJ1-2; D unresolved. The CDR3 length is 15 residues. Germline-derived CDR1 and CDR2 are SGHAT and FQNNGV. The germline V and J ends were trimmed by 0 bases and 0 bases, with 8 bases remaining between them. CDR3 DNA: TGTGCCAGCAGCTTAGACCGGACCTCTAACTATGGCTACACCTTC. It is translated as CASSLDRTSNYGYTF. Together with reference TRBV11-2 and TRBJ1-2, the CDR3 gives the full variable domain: EAGVAQSPRYKIIEKRQSVAFWCNPISGHATLYWYQQILGQGPKLLIQFQNNGVVDDSQLPKDRFSAERLKGVDSTLKIQPAKLEDSAVYLCASSLDRTSNYGYTFGSGTRLTVV.

Here the CDR3 reads CAISLGQGSTGELFF. DNA for the CDR3: TGTGCCATCAGCTTGGGACAGGGTAGTACCGGGGAGCTGTTTTTT. The chain is built from TRBV10-3 and TRBJ2-2; 9 positions match TRBD1. From germline, CDR1 is ENHRY and CDR2 SYGVKD. V was clipped by 6 bases and J by 5 bases; unmatched bases: 7. The CDR3 runs to 15 residues.

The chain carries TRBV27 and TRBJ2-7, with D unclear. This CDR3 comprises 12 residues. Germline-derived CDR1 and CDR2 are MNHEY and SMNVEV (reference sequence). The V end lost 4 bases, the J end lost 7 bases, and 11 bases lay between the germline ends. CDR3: CASSYGVTEQYF. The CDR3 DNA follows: TGTGCCAGCAGTTACGGAGTTACGGAGCAGTACTTC.

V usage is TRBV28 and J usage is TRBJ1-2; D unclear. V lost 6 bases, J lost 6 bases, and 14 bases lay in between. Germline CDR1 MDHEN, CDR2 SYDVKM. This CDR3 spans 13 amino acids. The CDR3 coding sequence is TGTGCCAGCAGCCGACCCGCTGGTAATGGCTACACCTTC. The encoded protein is CASSRPAGNGYTF.

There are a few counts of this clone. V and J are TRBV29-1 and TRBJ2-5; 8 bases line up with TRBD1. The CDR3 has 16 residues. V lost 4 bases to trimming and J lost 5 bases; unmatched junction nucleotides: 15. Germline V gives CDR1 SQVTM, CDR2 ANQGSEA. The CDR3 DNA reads TGCAGCGTTGTAAACCCTTTAACAGGGGGAGGCGAGACCCAGTACTTC. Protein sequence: CSVVNPLTGGGETQYF. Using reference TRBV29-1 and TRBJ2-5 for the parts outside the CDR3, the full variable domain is SAVISQKPSRDICQRGTSLTIQCQVDSQVTMMFWYRQQPGQSLTLIATANQGSEATYESGFVIDKFPISRPNLTFSTLTVSNMSPEDSSIYLCSVVNPLTGGGETQYFGPGTRLLVL.

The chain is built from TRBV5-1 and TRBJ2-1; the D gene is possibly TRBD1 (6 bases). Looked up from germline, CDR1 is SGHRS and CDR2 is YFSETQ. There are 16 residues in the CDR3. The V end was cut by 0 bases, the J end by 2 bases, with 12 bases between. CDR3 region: CASSLDQGRPYNEQFF. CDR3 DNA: TGCGCCAGCAGCTTGGACCAGGGGCGCCCCTACAATGAGCAGTTCTTC.

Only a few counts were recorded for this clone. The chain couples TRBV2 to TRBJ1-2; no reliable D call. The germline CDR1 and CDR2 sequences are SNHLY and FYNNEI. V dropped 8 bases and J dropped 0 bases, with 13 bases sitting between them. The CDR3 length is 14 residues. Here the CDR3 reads CASHDGYSNYGYTF. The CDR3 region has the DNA TGTGCCAGCCACGACGGGTATTCTAACTATGGCTACACCTTC.

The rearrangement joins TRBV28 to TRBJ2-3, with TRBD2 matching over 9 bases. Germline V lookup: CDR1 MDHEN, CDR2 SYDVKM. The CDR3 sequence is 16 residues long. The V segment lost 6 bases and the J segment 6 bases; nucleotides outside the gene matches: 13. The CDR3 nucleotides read TGTGCCAGCAGCCCGGCGCTAGCGGGATATGACGATACGCAGTATTTT. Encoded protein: CASSPALAGYDDTQYF.

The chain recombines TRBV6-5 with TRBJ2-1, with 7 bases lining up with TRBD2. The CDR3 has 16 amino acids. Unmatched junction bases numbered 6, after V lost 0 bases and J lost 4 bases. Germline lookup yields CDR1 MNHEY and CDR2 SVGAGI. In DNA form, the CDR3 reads TGTGCCAGCAGTTACTCGAGTCGCGGGAGTTACAATGAGCAGTTCTTC. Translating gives CASSYSSRGSYNEQFF.

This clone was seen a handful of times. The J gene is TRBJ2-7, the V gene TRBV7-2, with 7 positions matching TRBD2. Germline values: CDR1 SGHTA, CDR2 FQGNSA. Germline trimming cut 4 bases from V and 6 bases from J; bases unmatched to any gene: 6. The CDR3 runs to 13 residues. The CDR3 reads CASSSGLTGEQYF. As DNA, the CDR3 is TGTGCCAGCAGCTCGGGACTAACCGGCGAGCAGTACTTC.

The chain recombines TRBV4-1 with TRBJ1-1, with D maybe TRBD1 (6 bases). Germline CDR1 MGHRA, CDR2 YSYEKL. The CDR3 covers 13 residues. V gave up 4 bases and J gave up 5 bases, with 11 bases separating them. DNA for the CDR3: TGCGCCAGCAGCCTACAGGGTGGAACTGAAGCTTTCTTT. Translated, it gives CASSLQGGTEAFF.

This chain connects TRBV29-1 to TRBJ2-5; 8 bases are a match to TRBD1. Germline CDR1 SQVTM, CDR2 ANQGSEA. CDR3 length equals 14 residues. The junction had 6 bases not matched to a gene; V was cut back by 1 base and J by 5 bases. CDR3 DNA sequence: TGCAGCGTTGAAGGAGACAGGGGATCGGAGACCCAGTACTTC. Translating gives CSVEGDRGSETQYF.

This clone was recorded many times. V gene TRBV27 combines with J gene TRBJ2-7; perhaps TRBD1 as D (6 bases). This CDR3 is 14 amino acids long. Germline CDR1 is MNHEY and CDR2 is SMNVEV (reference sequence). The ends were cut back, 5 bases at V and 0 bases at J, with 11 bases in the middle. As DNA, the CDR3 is TGTGCCAGCAGTCGACAGGCTAGCTCCTACGAGCAGTACTTC. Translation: CASSRQASSYEQYF.

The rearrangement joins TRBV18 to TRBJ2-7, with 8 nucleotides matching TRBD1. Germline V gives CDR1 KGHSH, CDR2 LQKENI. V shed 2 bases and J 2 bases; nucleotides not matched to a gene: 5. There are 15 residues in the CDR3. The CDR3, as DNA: TGTGCCAGCTCACCAACGACAGGGGCCCCCTACGAGCAGTACTTC. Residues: CASSPTTGAPYEQYF.

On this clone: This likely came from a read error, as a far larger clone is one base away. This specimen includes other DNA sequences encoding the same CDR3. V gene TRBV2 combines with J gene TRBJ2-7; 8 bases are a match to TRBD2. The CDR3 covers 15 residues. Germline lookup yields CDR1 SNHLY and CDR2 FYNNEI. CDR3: CASSDVTSGSYEQYF. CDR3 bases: TGTGCTAGCAGTGACGTCACTAGCGGCTCCTACGAGCAGTACTTC.

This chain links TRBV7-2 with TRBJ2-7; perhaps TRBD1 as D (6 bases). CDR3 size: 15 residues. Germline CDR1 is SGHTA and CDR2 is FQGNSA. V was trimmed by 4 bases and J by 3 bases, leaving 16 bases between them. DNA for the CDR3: TGTGCCAGCAGCTCACAGGGTAATGGCCACTACGAGCAGTACTTC. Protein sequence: CASSSQGNGHYEQYF.

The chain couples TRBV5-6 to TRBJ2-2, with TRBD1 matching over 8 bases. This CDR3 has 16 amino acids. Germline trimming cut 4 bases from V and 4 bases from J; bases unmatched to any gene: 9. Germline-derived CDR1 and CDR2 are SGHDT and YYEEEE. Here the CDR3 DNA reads TGTGCCAGCAGCACGGTGACAGGGGCCTTCACCGGGGAGCTGTTTTTT. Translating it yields CASSTVTGAFTGELFF.

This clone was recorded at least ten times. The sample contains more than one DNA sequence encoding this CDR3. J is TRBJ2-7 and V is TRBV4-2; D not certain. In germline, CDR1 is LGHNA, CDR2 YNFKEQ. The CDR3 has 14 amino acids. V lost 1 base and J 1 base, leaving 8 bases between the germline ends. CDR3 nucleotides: TGTGCCAGCAGCCAAGGGACCAGGTCCTACGAGCAGTACTTC. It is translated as CASSQGTRSYEQYF.

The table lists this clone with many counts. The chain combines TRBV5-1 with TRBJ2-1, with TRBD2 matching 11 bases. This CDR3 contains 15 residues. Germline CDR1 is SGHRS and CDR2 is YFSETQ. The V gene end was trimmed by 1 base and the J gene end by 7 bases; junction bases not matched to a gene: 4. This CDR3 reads CASSLLASGRNEQFF. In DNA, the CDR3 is TGCGCCAGCAGCTTGTTGGCTAGCGGGAGGAATGAGCAGTTCTTC.

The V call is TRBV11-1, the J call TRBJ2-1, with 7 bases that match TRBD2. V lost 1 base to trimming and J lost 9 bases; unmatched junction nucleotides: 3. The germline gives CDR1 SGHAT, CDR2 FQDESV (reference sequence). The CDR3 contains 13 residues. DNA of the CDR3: TGTGCCAGCAGCTTAGGCGGGAGCGGTGAGCAGTTCTTC. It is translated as CASSLGGSGEQFF.

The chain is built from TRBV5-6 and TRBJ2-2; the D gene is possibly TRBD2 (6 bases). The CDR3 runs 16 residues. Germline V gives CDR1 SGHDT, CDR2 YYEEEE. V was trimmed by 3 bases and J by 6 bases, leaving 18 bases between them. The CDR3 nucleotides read TGTGCCAGCAGCTACGGACTACCCGGGAGATCCGGGGAGCTGTTTTTT. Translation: CASSYGLPGRSGELFF.

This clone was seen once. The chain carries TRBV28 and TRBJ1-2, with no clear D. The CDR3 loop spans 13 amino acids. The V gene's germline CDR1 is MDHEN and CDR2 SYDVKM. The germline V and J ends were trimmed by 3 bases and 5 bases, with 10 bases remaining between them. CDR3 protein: CASSFQRGYGYTF. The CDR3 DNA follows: TGTGCCAGCAGTTTCCAGAGAGGATATGGCTACACCTTC.

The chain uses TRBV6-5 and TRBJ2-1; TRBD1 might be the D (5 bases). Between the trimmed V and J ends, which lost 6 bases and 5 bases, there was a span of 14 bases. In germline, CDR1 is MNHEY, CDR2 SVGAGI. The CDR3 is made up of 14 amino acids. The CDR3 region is CASRDLSRDNEQFF. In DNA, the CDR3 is TGTGCCAGCAGGGACCTGAGCAGGGACAATGAGCAGTTCTTC.

CDR3 region: CASSQSTAYNYGYTF. Written as DNA, the CDR3 is TGCGCCAGCAGCCAATCTACCGCGTATAACTATGGCTACACCTTC. J is TRBJ1-2 and V is TRBV4-3; D is unclear. Trimming stripped 2 bases from V and 1 base from J, with 11 bases between. Germline V CDR1 and CDR2: LGHNA, YSLEER. This CDR3 comprises 15 residues.

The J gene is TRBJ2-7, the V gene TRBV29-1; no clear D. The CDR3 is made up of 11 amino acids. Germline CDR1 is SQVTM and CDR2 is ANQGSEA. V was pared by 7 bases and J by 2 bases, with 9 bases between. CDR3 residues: CSASLAYEQYF. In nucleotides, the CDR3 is TGCAGCGCCAGTTTGGCCTACGAGCAGTACTTC.

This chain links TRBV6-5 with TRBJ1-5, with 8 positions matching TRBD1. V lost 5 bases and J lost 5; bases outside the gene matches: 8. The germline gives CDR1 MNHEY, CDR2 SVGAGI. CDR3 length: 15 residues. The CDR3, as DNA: TGTGCCAGCAGTCCGAGGACAGGGCTGGATCAGCCCCAGCATTTT. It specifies CASSPRTGLDQPQHF.

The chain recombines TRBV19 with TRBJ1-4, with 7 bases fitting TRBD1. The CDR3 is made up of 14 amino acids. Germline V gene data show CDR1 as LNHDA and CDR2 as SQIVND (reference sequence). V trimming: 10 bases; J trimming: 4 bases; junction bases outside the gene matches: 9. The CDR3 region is CATDQGQINEKLFF. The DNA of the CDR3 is TGTGCCACTGACCAGGGACAGATTAATGAAAAACTGTTTTTT.